The 2 T cell receptor beta chains listed next were all sequenced from one sample in a study of blood T cell repertoires in COVID-19. The repertoire was sequenced with immunoSEQ multiplex PCR; TCRdb's copy has only in-frame clones and lacks some. Counted here are 200,000 to 300,000 clones, 80% to 85% occurring once; the ten biggest clones make up 1.5% to 1.7%. Sample: peripheral blood. The receptors were sampled from a woman aged 40 to 50 who had recovered from COVID-19.

V gene TRBV2 combines with J gene TRBJ2-3; 9 bases are a match to TRBD2. Germline loops: CDR1 SNHLY, CDR2 FYNNEI. This CDR3 spans 14 amino acids. Trimming removed 6 bases from V and 1 base from J; junction bases left unmatched: 2. The CDR3 nucleotides are TGTGCCAGCAGGTGGACTAGCGGCACAGATACGCAGTATTTT. It is translated as CASRWTSGTDTQYF.

This clone came up a few times. This chain joins TRBV11-3 and TRBJ2-7; D gene uncertain. V was trimmed by 0 bases and J by 2 bases, leaving 8 bases between them. CDR3 size: 14 residues. Germline V gene data show CDR1 as SGHNT and CDR2 as YENEEA. The CDR3 region is CASSLDTDTYEQYF. The CDR3 DNA sequence: TGTGCCAGCAGCTTAGATACAGACACCTACGAGCAGTACTTC. Complete variable domain (other parts from reference TRBV11-3 and TRBJ2-7): EAGVVQSPRYKIIEKKQPVAFWCNPISGHNTLYWYLQNLGQGPELLIRYENEEAVDDSQLPKDRFSAERLKGVDSTLKIQPAELGDSAVYLCASSLDTDTYEQYFGPGTRLTVT.